These 16 T cell receptor beta chains were all obtained from the same sample, sequenced in a study of cytomegalovirus exposure and HLA in healthy donors. Amplification used 60 Vbeta primers and 13 Jbeta primers. Assay: immunoSEQ multiplex PCR; the TCRdb copy retains only in-frame clones and omits some. The sample records more than 150,000 clones, 75% to 85% being singletons. The sample comprised PBMCs. These receptors came from a girl aged 2 to 10 in good health and CMV-seropositive.

This clone was recorded once. The chain recombines TRBV2 with TRBJ1-2, with D possibly matching TRBD1 (5 bases). The CDR3 length is 13 residues. V gave up 5 bases and J gave up 8 bases, with 15 bases separating them. Germline assignment: CDR1 SNHLY and CDR2 FYNNEI. CDR3 sequence: CASSMGGVNGYTF. CDR3 nucleotide sequence: TGTGCCAGCAGTATGGGGGGGGTTAACGGCTACACCTTC.

This chain links TRBV29-1 with TRBJ2-5, with D possibly being TRBD2 (6 bases). The end of the DNA fits TRBJ2-7 better, so the J call may be wrong. The CDR3 consists of 14 residues. From germline, CDR1 is SQVTM and CDR2 ANQGSEA. The CDR3 sequence: CSVEGGLHSYEQYF. The DNA of the CDR3 is TGCAGCGTTGAAGGGGGACTCCACTCCTACGAGCAGTACTTC.

The V gene is TRBV4-2, the J gene TRBJ1-1; 7 nucleotides line up with TRBD1. CDR1 is LGHNA and CDR2 is YNFKEQ in the germline V gene. This CDR3 spans 17 amino acids. J lost 2 bases, V lost 0 bases, and 9 bases had no gene match. CDR3 in amino acids: CASSQEIEGARNTEAFF. CDR3 sequence (DNA): TGTGCCAGCAGCCAAGAAATTGAGGGGGCGCGAAACACTGAAGCTTTCTTT.

On this clone: Other DNA sequences of this sample code for an identical CDR3. This chain uses TRBV6-1 with TRBJ1-5; a possible D gene is TRBD1 (5 bases). The V end lost 7 bases, the J end lost 7 bases, and 14 bases lay between the germline ends. The CDR3 consists of 13 residues. Per the germline V gene, CDR1 is MNHNS and CDR2 is SASEGT. This CDR3 reads CASTREGNQPQHF. The CDR3 coding sequence is TGTGCCAGCACCAGGGAGGGTAACCAGCCCCAGCATTTT.

V and J are TRBV6-1 and TRBJ1-2; D is ambiguous. This CDR3 has 13 amino acids. Germline CDR1 and CDR2: MNHNS and SASEGT. V was shortened by 6 bases and J by 3 bases, with 11 bases between the two germline ends. CDR3 loop: CASRRSRDYGYTF. DNA of the CDR3: TGTGCCAGCAGGAGGTCGAGAGACTATGGCTACACCTTC.

The rearrangement links TRBV19 to TRBJ1-1, with D possibly matching TRBD1 (6 bases). Germline V gene data show CDR1 as LNHDA and CDR2 as SQIVND (reference sequence). This CDR3 is built from 14 residues. Trimming left V 5 bases short and J 7 bases short, with 17 bases between. CDR3 protein: CASSPRTEIHEAFF. CDR3 in DNA: TGTGCCAGTAGTCCACGGACAGAGATACATGAAGCTTTCTTT. The full variable domain, with the rest looked up from reference TRBV19 and TRBJ1-1, is DGGITQSPKYLFRKEGQNVTLSCEQNLNHDAMYWYRQDPGQGLRLIYYSQIVNDFQKGDIAEGYSVSREKKESFPLTVTSAQKNPTAFYLCASSPRTEIHEAFFGQGTRLTVV.

This clone was observed once. V usage is TRBV6-5 and J usage is TRBJ2-5, with 7 bases identical to TRBD2. CDR3 length: 12 amino acids. Trimming removed 7 bases from V and 7 bases from J; junction bases left unmatched: 6. CDR1 and CDR2 (germline): MNHEY, SVGAGI. The CDR3 DNA reads TGTGCCAGCATGGCGGGAGTTGGGACCCAGTACTTC. Protein product: CASMAGVGTQYF.

This chain connects TRBV7-6 to TRBJ2-5; TRBD2 matches 8 bases. The CDR3 is 16 residues long. Germline trimming cut 5 bases from V and 4 bases from J; bases unmatched to any gene: 12. CDR1 is SGHVS, CDR2 FNYEAQ, per germline. CDR3 DNA: TGTGCCAGCAGCGATCTTCTCGGGCTAGCGGGAGAGACCCAGTACTTC. This gives the protein CASSDLLGLAGETQYF.

The chain couples TRBV5-4 to TRBJ2-2; TRBD2 matches at 7 bases. V was pared by 4 bases and J by 4 bases, with 4 bases of the junction left unmatched. The germline V gene encodes CDR1 SGHNT and CDR2 YYREEE (reference sequence). This CDR3 contains 14 residues. The CDR3 loop reads CASSGGEGTGELFF. CDR3 DNA sequence: TGTGCCAGCAGCGGAGGGGAGGGCACCGGGGAGCTGTTTTTT.

The rearrangement links TRBV15 to TRBJ2-1; D is perhaps TRBD2 (6 bases). V lost 0 bases to trimming and J lost 0 bases, with 15 bases between them. The germline V gene has CDR1 LNHNV and CDR2 YYDKDF (reference sequence). The CDR3 totals 18 residues. The DNA for the CDR3 is TGTGCCACCAGCAGAGATGCCCCCGGACTAAGCTCCTACAATGAGCAGTTCTTC. Protein product: CATSRDAPGLSSYNEQFF.

Here the CDR3 reads CASSVVWTGNTEAFF. The CDR3 region has the DNA TGTGCCAGCAGCGTAGTTTGGACAGGTAACACTGAAGCTTTCTTT. The chain couples TRBV9 to TRBJ1-1; 7 bases fit TRBD1. V shed 0 bases, J shed 2 bases, and the junction held 4 bases outside the gene matches. Germline-derived CDR1 and CDR2 are SGDLS and YYNGEE. This CDR3 region has 15 residues.

The chain combines TRBV6-7 with TRBJ1-2, with 9 bases matching TRBD1. TRBV6-7 is identified as an open reading frame with a role that is uncertain. CDR3 length: 16 residues. After removal of 6 bases from V and 6 bases from J, the junction contained 14 bases not matched to a gene. The CDR3 nucleotides read TGTGCCAGCAGGGAGGACAGGGGCGTCCACCGGGATGGCTACACCTTC. Protein product: CASREDRGVHRDGYTF.

The J gene is TRBJ1-1, the V gene TRBV28, with TRBD1 matching over 11 bases. Germline V gene sequence: CDR1 MDHEN, CDR2 SYDVKM. V lost 5 bases, J lost 4 bases, and 3 bases stayed unmatched. The CDR3 length is 14 residues. The CDR3 DNA is TGTGCCAGCAGTCCGGGACAGGGGGGCACTGAAGCTTTCTTT. Residues: CASSPGQGGTEAFF. Supplemented by reference TRBV28 and TRBJ1-1, the full variable domain reads DVKVTQSSRYLVKRTGEKVFLECVQDMDHENMFWYRQDPGLGLRLIYFSYDVKMKEKGDIPEGYSVSREKKERFSLILESASTNQTSMYLCASSPGQGGTEAFFGQGTRLTVV.

CDR3 residues: CASSPVTNYGYTF. CDR3 nucleotide sequence: TGTGCCAGCAGTCCCGTTACTAACTATGGCTACACCTTC. The chain carries TRBV7-6 and TRBJ1-2; D is undetermined. The CDR3 runs 13 residues. Germline CDR1 and CDR2: SGHVS and FNYEAQ. With 6 bases removed from V and 0 bases from J, the gap between germline ends came to 8 bases.

The rearrangement uses TRBV7-8 and TRBJ1-5; no clear D gene. With 5 bases removed from V and 7 bases from J, the gap between germline ends came to 24 bases. Germline loops: CDR1 SGHVS, CDR2 FQNEAQ. The CDR3 runs to 17 residues. The CDR3 spells CASSLASLSRTQQPQHF. The CDR3 bases are TGTGCCAGCAGCCTCGCCTCTCTTTCTCGTACGCAGCAGCCCCAGCATTTT. Full variable domain (outside the CDR3, taken from reference TRBV7-8 and TRBJ1-5): GAGVSQSPRYKVAKRGQDVALRCDPISGHVSLFWYQQALGQGPEFLTYFQNEAQLDKSGLPSDRFFAERPEGSVSTLKIQRTQQEDSAVYLCASSLASLSRTQQPQHFGDGTRLSIL.

The V and J genes are TRBV30 and TRBJ2-7; 9 positions match TRBD1. Germline V CDR1 and CDR2: GTSNPN, SVGIG (reference sequence). Losses at the gene ends were 4 bases for V and 3 bases for J; bases not matched to a gene: 25. The length of the CDR3 is 20 residues. The CDR3 sequence: CAWTSMRIGTGKSVGYEQYF. DNA for the CDR3: TGTGCCTGGACCTCCATGCGTATTGGGACAGGGAAATCCGTCGGCTACGAGCAGTACTTC. The variable domain in full, completed from reference TRBV30 and TRBJ2-7, reads SQTIHQWPATLVQPVGSPLSLECTVEGTSNPNLYWYRQAAGRGLQLLFYSVGIGQISSEVPQNLSASRPQDRQFILSSKKLLLSDSGFYLCAWTSMRIGTGKSVGYEQYFGPGTRLTVT.